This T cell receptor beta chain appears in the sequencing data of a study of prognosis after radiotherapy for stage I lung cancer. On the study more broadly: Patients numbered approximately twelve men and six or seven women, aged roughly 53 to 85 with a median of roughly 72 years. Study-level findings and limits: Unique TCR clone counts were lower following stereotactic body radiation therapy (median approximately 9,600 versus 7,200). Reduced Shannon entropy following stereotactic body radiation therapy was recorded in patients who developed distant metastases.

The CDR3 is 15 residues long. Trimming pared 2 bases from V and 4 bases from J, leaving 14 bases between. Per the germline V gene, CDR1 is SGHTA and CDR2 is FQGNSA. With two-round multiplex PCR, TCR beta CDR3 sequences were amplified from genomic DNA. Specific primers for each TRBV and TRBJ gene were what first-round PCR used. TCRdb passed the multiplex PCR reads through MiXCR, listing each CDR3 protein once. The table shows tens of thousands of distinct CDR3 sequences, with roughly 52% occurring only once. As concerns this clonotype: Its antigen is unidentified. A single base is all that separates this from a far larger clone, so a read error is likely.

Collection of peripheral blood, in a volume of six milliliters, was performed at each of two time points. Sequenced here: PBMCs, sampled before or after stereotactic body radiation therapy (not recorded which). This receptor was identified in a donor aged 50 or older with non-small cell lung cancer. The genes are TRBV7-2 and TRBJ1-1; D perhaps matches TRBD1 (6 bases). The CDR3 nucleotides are TGTGCCAGCAGCTTATCGGGGGGCGATTCCACTGAAGCTTTCTTT. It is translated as CASSLSGGDSTEAFF.